The 20 T cell receptor beta chains below come from one sample, sequenced in a study of cytomegalovirus exposure and HLA in healthy donors. With 60 Vbeta and 13 Jbeta primers, the PCR was carried out. TCRdb's table, derived via immunoSEQ multiplex PCR, lists solely in-frame clones and lacks some. The sample lists 150,000 to 180,000 clones, more than 75% occurring once. Specimen: PBMCs. The receptors derive from a woman aged 40-49 years in good health and CMV-seropositive.

The V gene is TRBV5-1, the J gene TRBJ1-1; TRBD1 matches 9 bases. Looked up from germline, CDR1 is SGHRS and CDR2 is YFSETQ. The J segment lost 2 bases and the V segment lost 5 bases, leaving 1 base of the junction unmatched. The CDR3 covers 13 residues. CDR3 amino acids: CASRTGGNTEAFF. The CDR3 nucleotides read TGCGCCAGCAGGACAGGGGGTAACACTGAAGCTTTCTTT.

The rearrangement uses TRBV4-1 and TRBJ2-2; 9 positions agree with TRBD1. The V gene's germline CDR1 is MGHRA and CDR2 YSYEKL. J gave up 5 bases and V 1 base, and 2 bases lay outside the gene matches. The CDR3 is 15 amino acids. CDR3 in amino acids: CASSQVQGATGELFF. In DNA, the CDR3 is TGCGCCAGCAGCCAAGTACAGGGGGCGACCGGGGAGCTGTTTTTT.

This clone has only a few counts. The genes are TRBV7-3 and TRBJ2-1; 7 bases fit TRBD2. The trim removed 4 bases at V and 2 bases at J, leaving 5 bases unmatched. CDR1 and CDR2 (germline): SGHTA, FQGTGA. The CDR3 has 15 amino acids. CDR3 DNA sequence: TGTGCCAGCAGCTCTAGCGGAAACGCCTACAATGAGCAGTTCTTC. Translated: CASSSSGNAYNEQFF.

The chain combines TRBV29-1 with TRBJ2-5; weak D call: TRBD1 (6 bases). Germline V gene data show CDR1 as SQVTM and CDR2 as ANQGSEA. The length of the CDR3 is 12 residues. V shed 7 bases and J shed 0 bases, with 9 bases lying between them. CDR3 DNA sequence: TGCAGCGGACAGGCGTACCAAGAGACCCAGTACTTC. Translation gives CSGQAYQETQYF.

This clone was observed once. The V and J genes are TRBV2 and TRBJ1-2; 10 positions agree with TRBD1. The CDR3 contains 16 residues. The junction had 8 bases not matched to a gene; V was cut back by 5 bases and J by 2 bases. Per the germline V gene, CDR1 is SNHLY and CDR2 is FYNNEI. The CDR3 loop is CASSLIPGQGNYGYTF. DNA for the CDR3: TGTGCCAGCAGTTTAATACCGGGACAGGGGAACTATGGCTACACCTTC.

The chain carries TRBV11-2 and TRBJ1-1, with 7 bases lining up with TRBD1. V was pared by 5 bases and J by 11 bases, with 11 bases of the junction left unmatched. The germline CDR1 and CDR2 sequences are SGHAT and FQNNGV. The CDR3 has 13 amino acids. CDR3 protein: CASSRRQGLRAFF. CDR3 DNA sequence: TGTGCCAGCAGCCGACGACAGGGCTTAAGGGCTTTCTTT.

This clone has a single count. V is TRBV5-6 and J is TRBJ1-1; 8 nucleotides align to TRBD1. Per germline, CDR1 SGHDT and CDR2 YYEEEE. Trimming removed 0 bases from V and 8 bases from J; junction bases left unmatched: 6. The CDR3 runs 14 residues. Written as DNA, the CDR3 is TGTGCCAGCAGCTTGGTAGGACAGGGATTGGAAGCTTTCTTT. Amino acid sequence: CASSLVGQGLEAFF.

The chain links TRBV30 to TRBJ2-7; 12 positions agree with TRBD2. Germline trimming cut 2 bases from V and 5 bases from J; bases unmatched to any gene: 13. Germline CDR1 and CDR2: GTSNPN and SVGIG (reference sequence). This CDR3 comprises 17 residues. The CDR3 coding sequence is TGTGCCTGGAGTAATTATCGGCTAGCGGGAGGGCCCCACGAGCAGTACTTC. Translated, it gives CAWSNYRLAGGPHEQYF.

This chain uses TRBV29-1 with TRBJ2-3, with TRBD2 matching over 8 bases. The germline CDR1 and CDR2 sequences are SQVTM and ANQGSEA. The V gene end was trimmed by 4 bases and the J gene end by 0 bases; junction bases not matched to a gene: 6. The CDR3 contains 15 residues. CDR3 protein: CSVAYLAGSTDTQYF. The CDR3 nucleotides are TGCAGCGTTGCTTATCTAGCGGGTAGCACAGATACGCAGTATTTT.

This clone was seen only once. The chain is built from TRBV27 and TRBJ2-1; D possibly corresponds to TRBD2 (6 bases). The CDR3 has 11 residues. The germline V and J ends were trimmed by 6 bases and 8 bases, with 8 bases remaining between them. The germline gives CDR1 MNHEY, CDR2 SMNVEV (reference sequence). DNA of the CDR3: TGTGCCAGCAGCCCGGGGGATGAGCAGTTCTTC. It specifies CASSPGDEQFF.

V gene TRBV19 combines with J gene TRBJ2-3; 10 positions match TRBD2. The CDR3 is 16 residues long. V lost 10 bases to trimming and J lost 7 bases; unmatched junction nucleotides: 17. Germline assignment: CDR1 LNHDA and CDR2 SQIVND (reference sequence). The CDR3 bases are TGTGCCACCCAACCCCAGGCGCTAGCGGGAGCAAATACGCAGTATTTT. As protein: CATQPQALAGANTQYF.

The J gene is TRBJ2-1, the V gene TRBV10-3; TRBD2 aligns across 16 bases. The CDR3 has 16 residues. Germline CDR1 is ENHRY and CDR2 is SYGVKD. V lost 8 bases and J lost 2; bases outside the gene matches: 3. DNA for the CDR3: TGTGCCATCGGGACTAGCGGGAGGGCAGCCTACAATGAGCAGTTCTTC. Translated: CAIGTSGRAAYNEQFF.

This clone was counted between two and nine times. V and J are TRBV6-5 and TRBJ1-1; 8 positions match TRBD1. CDR1 MNHEY and CDR2 SVGAGI come from the germline V gene. V shed 6 bases and J 1 base; nucleotides not matched to a gene: 7. The CDR3 runs 15 residues. CDR3 DNA: TGTGCCAGCAGCACCGGTGGGACAGGGAACACTGAAGCTTTCTTT. Amino acid sequence: CASSTGGTGNTEAFF.

The rearrangement links TRBV19 to TRBJ2-7; 10 positions agree with TRBD1. CDR1 is LNHDA, CDR2 SQIVND, per germline (reference sequence). V dropped 5 bases and J dropped 6; count of bases not matched to a gene: 10. The CDR3 spans 15 residues. The CDR3 spells CASSVPGQGPGEQYF. CDR3 nucleotide sequence: TGTGCCAGTAGTGTCCCGGGACAGGGGCCGGGCGAGCAGTACTTC. The complete variable domain, with remaining parts taken from reference TRBV19 and TRBJ2-7, reads DGGITQSPKYLFRKEGQNVTLSCEQNLNHDAMYWYRQDPGQGLRLIYYSQIVNDFQKGDIAEGYSVSREKKESFPLTVTSAQKNPTAFYLCASSVPGQGPGEQYFGPGTRLTVT.

This chain links TRBV12-5 with TRBJ2-5, with a weak D call TRBD2 (5 bases). Germline V gene lookup returns CDR1 LGHNT and CDR2 FRNRAP. V was clipped by 3 bases and J by 1 base, with 15 bases between them. The CDR3 runs 16 residues. The CDR3 nucleotides read TGTGCTAGTGGTTTAGCGGCCCAGGACGGCCAAGAGACCCAGTACTTC. This gives the protein CASGLAAQDGQETQYF.

V usage is TRBV4-1 and J usage is TRBJ2-1; perhaps TRBD2 as D (6 bases). V lost 1 base to trimming and J lost 1 base, with 11 bases between them. Germline V CDR1 and CDR2: MGHRA, YSYEKL. The CDR3 has 16 residues. CDR3 sequence (DNA): TGCGCCAGCAGCCAAGGAGGGCGGGGATCCTACAATGAGCAGTTCTTC. This gives the protein CASSQGGRGSYNEQFF.

A few counts support this clone. The V and J genes are TRBV6-5 and TRBJ2-1, with TRBD2 identical over 8 bases. The V gene end was trimmed by 9 bases and the J gene end by 4 bases; junction bases not matched to a gene: 5. The CDR3 runs to 13 residues. The germline gives CDR1 MNHEY, CDR2 SVGAGI. CDR3 in DNA: TGTGCCAGTCGCAGCGGGAGTTACAATGAGCAGTTCTTC. Translation: CASRSGSYNEQFF.

The chain employs TRBV19 and TRBJ1-5; maybe TRBD1 (5 bases). In germline, CDR1 is LNHDA, CDR2 SQIVND (reference sequence). The CDR3 loop spans 14 amino acids. Deletions cut 6 bases from V and 2 bases from J, with 11 bases between. The CDR3 protein is CASSSGRGNQPQHF. Written as DNA, the CDR3 is TGTGCCAGTAGCAGTGGCAGGGGCAATCAGCCCCAGCATTTT.

The genes are TRBV5-4 and TRBJ2-3, with 10 nucleotides matching TRBD2. The germline V gene has CDR1 SGHNT and CDR2 YYREEE (reference sequence). The length of the CDR3 is 16 residues. The V and J ends lost 2 bases and 5 bases, in that order; junction bases with no gene match: 8. The CDR3 protein is CASSLGVGLALDTQYF. The CDR3 DNA reads as TGTGCCAGCAGCTTAGGGGTGGGACTAGCGTTAGATACGCAGTATTTT.

This chain links TRBV11-3 with TRBJ2-1, with 8 bases lining up with TRBD2. Germline V gene data show CDR1 as SGHNT and CDR2 as YENEEA. Trimming cost V 8 bases and J 5 bases; bases outside gene matches: 5. The CDR3 is made up of 13 amino acids. The CDR3 here is CASSSGGHNEQFF. DNA of the CDR3: TGTGCCAGCTCCAGCGGGGGACACAATGAGCAGTTCTTC.